This T cell receptor beta chain comes out of a study of blood T cell repertoires in COVID-19. As for the study in general: PBMCs, B-cell-depleted T cells, or T cells provided the cDNA or gDNA that made up the material.

Germline V gene data show CDR1 as SEHNR and CDR2 as FQNEAQ (reference sequence). The CDR3 totals 17 residues. The V segment lost 5 bases and the J segment 5 bases; nucleotides outside the gene matches: 13. Produced via immunoSEQ multiplex PCR; TCRdb's table is partial and in-frame only. The sample carries about 260,000 clones, approximately 86% recorded once. The J gene is TRBJ2-3, the V gene TRBV7-9, with 10 bases aligning to TRBD1. This TCR was recovered from a man between 35 and 55 years old with active or convalescent COVID-19. What was sequenced was peripheral blood. The CDR3 spells CASSDDRTGGWRDTQYF. DNA for the CDR3: TGTGCCAGCAGCGACGATCGGACAGGGGGTTGGCGAGATACGCAGTATTTT. The variable domain in full, completed from reference TRBV7-9 and TRBJ2-3, reads DTGVSQNPRHKITKRGQNVTFRCDPISEHNRLYWYRQTLGQGPEFLTYFQNEAQLEKSRLLSDRFSAERPKGSFSTLEIQRTEQGDSAMYLCASSDDRTGGWRDTQYFGPGTRLTVL.